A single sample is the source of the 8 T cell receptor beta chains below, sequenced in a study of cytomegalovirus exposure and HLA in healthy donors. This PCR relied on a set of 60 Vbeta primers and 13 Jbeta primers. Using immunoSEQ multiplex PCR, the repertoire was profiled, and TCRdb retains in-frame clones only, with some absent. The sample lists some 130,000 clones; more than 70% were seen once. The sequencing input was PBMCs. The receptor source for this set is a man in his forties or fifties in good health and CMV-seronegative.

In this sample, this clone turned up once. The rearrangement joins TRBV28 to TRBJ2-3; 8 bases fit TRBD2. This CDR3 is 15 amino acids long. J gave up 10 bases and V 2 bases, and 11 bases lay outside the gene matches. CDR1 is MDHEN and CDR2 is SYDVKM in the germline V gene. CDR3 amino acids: CASSLLGGRNRSQYF. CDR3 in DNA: TGTGCCAGCAGTTTACTGGGCGGGAGGAATAGGTCGCAGTATTTT.

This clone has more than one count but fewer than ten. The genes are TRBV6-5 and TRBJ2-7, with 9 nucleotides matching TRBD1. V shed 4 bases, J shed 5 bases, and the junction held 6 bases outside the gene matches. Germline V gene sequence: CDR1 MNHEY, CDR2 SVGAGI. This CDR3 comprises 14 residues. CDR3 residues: CASSLDRGWDEQYF. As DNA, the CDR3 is TGTGCCAGCAGTTTGGACAGGGGATGGGACGAGCAGTACTTC.

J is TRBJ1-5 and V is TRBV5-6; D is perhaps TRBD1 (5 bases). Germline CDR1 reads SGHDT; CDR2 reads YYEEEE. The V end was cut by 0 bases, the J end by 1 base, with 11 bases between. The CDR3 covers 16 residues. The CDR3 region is CASSLAAGRSNQPQHF. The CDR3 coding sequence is TGTGCCAGCAGCTTGGCCGCAGGGCGCAGCAATCAGCCCCAGCATTTT.

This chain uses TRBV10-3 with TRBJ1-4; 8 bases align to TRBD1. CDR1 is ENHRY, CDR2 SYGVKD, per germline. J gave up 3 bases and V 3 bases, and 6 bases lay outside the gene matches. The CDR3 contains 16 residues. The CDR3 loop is CAISDAGTGSNEKLFF. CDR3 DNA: TGTGCCATCAGTGACGCCGGGACAGGTTCTAATGAAAAACTGTTTTTT.

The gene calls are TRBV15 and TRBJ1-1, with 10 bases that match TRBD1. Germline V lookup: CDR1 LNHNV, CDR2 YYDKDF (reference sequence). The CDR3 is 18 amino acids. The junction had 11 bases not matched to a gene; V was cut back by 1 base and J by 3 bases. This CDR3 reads CATSRGLGTGEGDTEAFF. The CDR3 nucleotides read TGTGCCACCAGCAGAGGCCTAGGGACAGGGGAAGGCGACACTGAAGCTTTCTTT.

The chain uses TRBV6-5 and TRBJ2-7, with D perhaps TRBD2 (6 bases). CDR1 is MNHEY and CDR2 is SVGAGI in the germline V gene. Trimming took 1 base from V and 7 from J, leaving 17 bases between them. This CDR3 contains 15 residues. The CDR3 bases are TGTGCCAGCAGTTACTTCGGCGGGACGGCGGAGGAGCAGTACTTC. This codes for CASSYFGGTAEEQYF.

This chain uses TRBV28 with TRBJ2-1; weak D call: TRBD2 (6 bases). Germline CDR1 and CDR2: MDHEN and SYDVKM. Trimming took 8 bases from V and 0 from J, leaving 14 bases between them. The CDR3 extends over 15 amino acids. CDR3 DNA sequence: TGTGCCAGCTCACAGGCGGGGAGCTCCTACAATGAGCAGTTCTTC. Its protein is CASSQAGSSYNEQFF.

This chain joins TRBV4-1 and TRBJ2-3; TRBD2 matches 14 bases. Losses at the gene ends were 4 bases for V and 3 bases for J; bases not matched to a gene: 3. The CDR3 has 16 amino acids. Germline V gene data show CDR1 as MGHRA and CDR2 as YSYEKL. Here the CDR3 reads CASSPRTSGGTDTQYF. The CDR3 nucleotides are TGCGCCAGCAGCCCCCGGACTAGCGGGGGGACAGATACGCAGTATTTT.